This T cell receptor beta chain was sequenced in a study of blood T cell repertoires in COVID-19. Original handling: Reference gene primers were amplified, and this amplification served to estimate nucleated cell counts. Generated by immunoSEQ multiplex PCR, the TCRdb table keeps only in-frame clones and is missing some. V and J calls and clone size come straight from that table; D and trimming were deduced from the DNA. The sample shows about 110,000 clones, about three quarters of them seen only once. Germline assignment: CDR1 SGHDT and CDR2 YYEEEE. The CDR3 is 16 amino acids. V was clipped by 4 bases and J by 1 base, with 17 bases between them.

The sample consisted of peripheral blood. The chain carries TRBV5-6 and TRBJ1-1; D might be TRBD1 (6 bases). This TCR was sampled from a woman in her 70s with acute or convalescent COVID-19. CDR3 amino acids: CASSPDRGGPNTEAFF. Written as DNA, the CDR3 is TGTGCCAGCAGCCCCGACCGGGGGGGCCCGAACACTGAAGCTTTCTTT.